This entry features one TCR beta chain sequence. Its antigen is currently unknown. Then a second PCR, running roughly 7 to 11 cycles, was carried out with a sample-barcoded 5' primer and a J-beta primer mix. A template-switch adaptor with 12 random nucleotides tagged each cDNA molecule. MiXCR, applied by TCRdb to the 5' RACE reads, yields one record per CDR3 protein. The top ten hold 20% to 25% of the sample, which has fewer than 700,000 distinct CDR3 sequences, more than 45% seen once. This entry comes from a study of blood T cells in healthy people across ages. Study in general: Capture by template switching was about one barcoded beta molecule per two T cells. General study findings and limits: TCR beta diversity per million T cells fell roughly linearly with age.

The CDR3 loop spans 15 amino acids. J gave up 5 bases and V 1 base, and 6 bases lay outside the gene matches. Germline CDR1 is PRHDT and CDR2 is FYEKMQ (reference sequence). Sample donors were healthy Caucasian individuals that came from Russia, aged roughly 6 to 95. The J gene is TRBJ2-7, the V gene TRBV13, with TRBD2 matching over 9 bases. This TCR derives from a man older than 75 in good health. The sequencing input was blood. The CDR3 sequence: CASSLVSGGNDEQYF. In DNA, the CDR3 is TGTGCCAGCAGCTTAGTTAGCGGGGGTAACGACGAGCAGTACTTC.